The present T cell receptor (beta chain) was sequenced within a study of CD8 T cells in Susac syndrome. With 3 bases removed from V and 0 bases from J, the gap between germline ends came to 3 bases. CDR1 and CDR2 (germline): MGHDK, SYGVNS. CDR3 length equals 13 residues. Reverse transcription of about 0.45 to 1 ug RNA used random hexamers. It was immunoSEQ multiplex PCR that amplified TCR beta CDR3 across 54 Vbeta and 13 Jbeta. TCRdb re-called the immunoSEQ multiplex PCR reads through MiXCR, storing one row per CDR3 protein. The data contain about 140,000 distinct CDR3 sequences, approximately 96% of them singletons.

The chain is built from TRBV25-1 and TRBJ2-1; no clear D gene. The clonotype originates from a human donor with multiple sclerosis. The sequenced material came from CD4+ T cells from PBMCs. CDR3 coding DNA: TGTGCCAGCAGTGAGAGCTCCTACAATGAGCAGTTCTTC. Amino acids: CASSESSYNEQFF. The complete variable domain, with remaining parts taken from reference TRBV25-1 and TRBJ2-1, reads EADIYQTPRYLVIGTGKKITLECSQTMGHDKMYWYQQDPGMELHLIHYSYGVNSTEKGDLSSESTVSRIRTEHFPLTLESARPSHTSQYLCASSESSYNEQFFGPGTRLTVL.